Sequencing of this T cell receptor beta chain was carried out in a study of T cell changes during pregnancy in multiple sclerosis. Produced via immunoSEQ multiplex PCR; TCRdb's table is partial and in-frame only. The table records under 75,000 clones, around 90% of them present only once. CDR3 size: 16 residues. Between the trimmed V and J ends, which lost 1 base and 3 bases, there was a span of 13 bases. Germline CDR1 is SGHRS and CDR2 is YFSETQ. Sample: CD4+ T cells from peripheral blood mononuclear cells, taken after pregnancy. This sequence joins TRBV5-1 and TRBJ2-2, with no clear D. This receptor was obtained from a female donor with multiple sclerosis, enrolled in a pregnancy study. The CDR3 sequence: CASSLNVVHDTGELFF. The CDR3 region has the DNA TGCGCCAGCAGCTTGAACGTAGTCCACGACACCGGGGAGCTGTTTTTT.